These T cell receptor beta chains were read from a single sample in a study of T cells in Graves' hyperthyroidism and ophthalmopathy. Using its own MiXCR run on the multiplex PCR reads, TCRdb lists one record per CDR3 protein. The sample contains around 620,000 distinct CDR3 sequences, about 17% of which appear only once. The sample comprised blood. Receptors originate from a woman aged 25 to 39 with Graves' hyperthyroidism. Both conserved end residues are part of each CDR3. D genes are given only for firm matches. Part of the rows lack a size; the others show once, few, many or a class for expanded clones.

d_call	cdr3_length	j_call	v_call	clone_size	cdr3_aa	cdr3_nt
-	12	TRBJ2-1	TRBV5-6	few	CASSWTANEQFF	TGTGCCAGCAGCTGGACTGCCAATGAGCAGTTCTTC
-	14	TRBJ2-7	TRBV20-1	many	CSARIGGANYEQYF	TGCAGTGCTAGAATTGGCGGCGCGAACTACGAGCAGTACTTC
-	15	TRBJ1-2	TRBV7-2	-	CASSLGFQGNYGYTF	TGTGCCAGCAGCTTAGGGTTCCAGGGGAACTATGGCTACACCTTC
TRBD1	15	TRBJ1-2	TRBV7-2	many	CASSPTNDRVYGYTF	TGTGCCAGCAGCCCTACTAACGACAGGGTCTATGGCTACACCTTC
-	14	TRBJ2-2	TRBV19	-	CASSYHENTGELFF	TGTGCCAGTAGCTACCACGAGAACACCGGGGAGCTGTTTTTT
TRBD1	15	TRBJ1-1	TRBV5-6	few	CASSRGQGMNTEAFF	TGTGCCAGCAGCCGGGGACAGGGGATGAACACTGAAGCTTTCTTT
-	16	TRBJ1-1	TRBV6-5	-	CASSYGAGPGNTEAFF	TGTGCCAGCAGTTACGGGGCAGGACCAGGGAACACTGAAGCTTTCTTT
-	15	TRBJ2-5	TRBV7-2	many	CASSLGSSRLETQYF	TGTGCCAGCAGCCTCGGGTCCTCCAGACTGGAGACCCAGTACTTC
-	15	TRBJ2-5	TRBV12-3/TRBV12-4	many	CASSRVAGSVETQYF	TGTGCCAGCAGTCGAGTCGCAGGGTCTGTTGAGACCCAGTACTTC
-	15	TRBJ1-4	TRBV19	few	CASSTDSLSNEKLFF	TGTGCCAGTAGCACAGACAGCCTCTCTAATGAAAAACTGTTTTTT